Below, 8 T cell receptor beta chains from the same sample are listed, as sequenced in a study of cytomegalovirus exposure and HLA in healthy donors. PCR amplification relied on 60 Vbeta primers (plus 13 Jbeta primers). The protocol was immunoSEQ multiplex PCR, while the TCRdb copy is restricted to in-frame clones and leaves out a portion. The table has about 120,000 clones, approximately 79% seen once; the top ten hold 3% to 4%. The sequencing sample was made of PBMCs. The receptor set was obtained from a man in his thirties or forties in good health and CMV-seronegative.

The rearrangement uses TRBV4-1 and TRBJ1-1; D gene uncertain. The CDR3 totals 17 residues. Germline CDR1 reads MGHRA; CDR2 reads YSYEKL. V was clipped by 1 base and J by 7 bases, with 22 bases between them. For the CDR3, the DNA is TGCGCCAGCAGCCAAGCGTCCCGGTTCGAGCCTCCTTATGAAGCTTTCTTT. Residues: CASSQASRFEPPYEAFF.

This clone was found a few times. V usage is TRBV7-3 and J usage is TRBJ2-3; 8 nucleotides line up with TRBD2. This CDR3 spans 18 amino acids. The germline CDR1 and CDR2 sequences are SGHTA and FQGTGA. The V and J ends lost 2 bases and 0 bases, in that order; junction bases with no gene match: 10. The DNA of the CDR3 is TGTGCCAGCAGCTTACGGGGGGGCAAATCATCTAGCACAGATACGCAGTATTTT. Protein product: CASSLRGGKSSSTDTQYF. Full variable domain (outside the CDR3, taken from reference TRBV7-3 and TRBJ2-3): GAGVSQTPSNKVTEKGKYVELRCDPISGHTALYWYRQSLGQGPEFLIYFQGTGAADDSGLPNDRFFAVRPEGSVSTLKIQRTERGDSAVYLCASSLRGGKSSSTDTQYFGPGTRLTVL.

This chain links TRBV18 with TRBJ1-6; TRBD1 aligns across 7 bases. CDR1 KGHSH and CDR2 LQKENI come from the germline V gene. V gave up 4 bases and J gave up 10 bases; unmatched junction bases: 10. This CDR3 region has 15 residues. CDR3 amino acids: CASSQAGGNGSPLHF. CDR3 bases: TGTGCCAGCTCACAGGCAGGGGGGAATGGATCACCCCTCCACTTT.

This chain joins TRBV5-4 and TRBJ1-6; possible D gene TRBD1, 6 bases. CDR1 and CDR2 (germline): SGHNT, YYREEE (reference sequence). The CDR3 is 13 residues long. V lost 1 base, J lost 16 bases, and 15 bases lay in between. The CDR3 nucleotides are TGTGCCAGCAGCTTGATATCGGGGGGGGCTCTCCACTTT. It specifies CASSLISGGALHF.

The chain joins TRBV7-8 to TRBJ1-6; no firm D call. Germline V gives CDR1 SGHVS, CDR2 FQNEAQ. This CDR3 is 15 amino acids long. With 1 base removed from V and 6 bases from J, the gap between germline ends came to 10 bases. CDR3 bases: TGTGCCAGCAGCTTAGGAGGGCTACGTAATTCACCCCTCCACTTT. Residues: CASSLGGLRNSPLHF. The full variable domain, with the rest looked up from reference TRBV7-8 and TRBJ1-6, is GAGVSQSPRYKVAKRGQDVALRCDPISGHVSLFWYQQALGQGPEFLTYFQNEAQLDKSGLPSDRFFAERPEGSVSTLKIQRTQQEDSAVYLCASSLGGLRNSPLHFGNGTRLTVT.

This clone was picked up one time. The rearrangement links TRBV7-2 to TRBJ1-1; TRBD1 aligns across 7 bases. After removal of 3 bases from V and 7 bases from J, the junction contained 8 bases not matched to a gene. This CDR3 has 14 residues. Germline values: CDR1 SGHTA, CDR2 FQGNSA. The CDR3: CASSFAPGQIEAFF. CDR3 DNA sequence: TGTGCCAGCAGCTTCGCTCCGGGACAGATTGAAGCTTTCTTT.

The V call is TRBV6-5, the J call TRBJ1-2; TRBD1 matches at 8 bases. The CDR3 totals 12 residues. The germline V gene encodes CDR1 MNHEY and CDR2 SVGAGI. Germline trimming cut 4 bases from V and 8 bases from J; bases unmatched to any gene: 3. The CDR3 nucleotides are TGTGCCAGCAGTTCAGGGGGCTCCGGCTACACCTTC. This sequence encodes CASSSGGSGYTF.

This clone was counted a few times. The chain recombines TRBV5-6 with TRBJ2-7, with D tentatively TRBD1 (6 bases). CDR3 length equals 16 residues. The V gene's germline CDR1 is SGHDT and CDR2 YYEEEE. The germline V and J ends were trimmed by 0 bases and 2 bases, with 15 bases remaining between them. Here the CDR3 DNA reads TGTGCCAGCAGCTTGGTTCCCAGGGGTCAACCCTACGAGCAGTACTTC. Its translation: CASSLVPRGQPYEQYF.